Listed below are T cell receptor beta chains from one sample, sequenced in a study of cytomegalovirus exposure and HLA in healthy donors. Libraries were prepared by immunoSEQ multiplex PCR; TCRdb keeps only in-frame clonotypes and omits some of them. Here the sample spans under 200,000 clones, around 79% being singletons. The sample consisted of PBMCs. The receptor set was obtained from a male donor in good health and CMV-seropositive. Both conserved end residues are part of each CDR3. Fields, in order: CDR3 length, V gene, CDR3 protein.

13,TRBV19,CASSVGESYEQYF
17,TRBV30,CAWSVRGGQGGNTEAFF
15,TRBV6-5,CASRGNRGSHYEQYF
15,TRBV9,CASTGYRGNPGELFF
12,TRBV30,CAWSPQAYEAFF
17,TRBV11-2,CASSPRDRRSMNTEAFF
15,TRBV7-9,CASSLLKTGNTEAFF
14,TRBV30,CAWSGNPGRETQYF
15,TRBV5-1,CASSLGGTANTEAFF
19,TRBV5-1,CASSLFGGGSSRNDNEQFF
13,TRBV30,CAWSPTGNQPQHF
18,TRBV11-3,CASSRLPGTANTTDTQYF
13,TRBV19,CASSAGQGYEQYF
12,TRBV7-9,CASGRTGGTQYF
14,TRBV15,CATSGGTGPRAQYF
15,TRBV6-5,CASSSGVGTGEGYTF
13,TRBV7-9,CASSSGIYNEQFF
15,TRBV7-3,CASSAGGRHTGELFF
15,TRBV9,CASSGQGPSGEVAFF
16,TRBV18,CASSPSGQGGSSPLHF
14,TRBV5-6,CASSLGGGVNTIYF
12,TRBV27,CASREGNTEAFF
17,TRBV5-1,CASSLGQGVSVNTEAFF
18,TRBV10-3,CAISDPGGWALEDDTQYF
15,TRBV4-1,CASSLFTQGDGLYTF
15,TRBV7-2,CASSLDTYRGNTIYF
15,TRBV2,CASSEGRVGAYEQYF
14,TRBV19,CASSDLAGNTEAFF